Detailed here is one T cell receptor beta chain. Treatment in this sample: roughly 18 received Ad26.COV2.S at low or high dose, single or two shots; five or six received placebo; per-sample allocation not given. Sample collection was performed on day 63 after the first vaccine or placebo injection. Generated by immunoSEQ multiplex PCR, the TCRdb table keeps only in-frame clones and is missing some. The sample holds about 350,000 clones; roughly 91% are singletons and the top ten take about 5%. This record belongs to a study of Ad26.COV2.S vaccination and SARS-CoV-2 variants. Looked up from germline, CDR1 is KGHSH and CDR2 is LQKENI. The CDR3 contains 15 residues. Trimming removed 3 bases from V and 8 bases from J; junction bases left unmatched: 12.

The receptor was derived from a person between 18 and 59 years old who received the Ad26.COV2.S COVID-19 vaccine or a placebo. The chain couples TRBV18 to TRBJ1-2; 7 nucleotides line up with TRBD1. Sample: peripheral blood, taken in a trial of Ad26.COV2.S vaccine versus placebo. CDR3: CASSPDGGGDGGYTF. Written as DNA, the CDR3 is TGTGCCAGCTCACCGGACGGAGGGGGCGACGGCGGCTACACCTTC.